This TCR beta chain is drawn from a study of cytomegalovirus exposure and HLA in healthy donors. Concerning this clone itself: Its cognate antigen is unknown.

This PCR relied on a set of 60 Vbeta primers and 13 Jbeta primers. Produced via immunoSEQ multiplex PCR; TCRdb's table is partial and in-frame only. The sample contains roughly 140,000 clones, roughly four fifths of which appear only once. Per the germline V gene, CDR1 is SGDLS and CDR2 is YYNGEE. V lost 0 bases and J lost 7; bases outside the gene matches: 3. This CDR3 has 14 amino acids. Study observations and caveats: Analysis was carried out at a later point, and it linked a missense DCLRE1C variant to TCR beta V- and J-gene trimming.

Material for sequencing was PBMCs. The rearrangement links TRBV9 to TRBJ2-2; 7 bases agree with TRBD1. This receptor was taken from a male donor in good health and CMV-seronegative. CDR3 loop: CASSVEAGGGELFF. The CDR3 nucleotides are TGTGCCAGCAGCGTAGAGGCAGGGGGCGGGGAGCTGTTTTTT.